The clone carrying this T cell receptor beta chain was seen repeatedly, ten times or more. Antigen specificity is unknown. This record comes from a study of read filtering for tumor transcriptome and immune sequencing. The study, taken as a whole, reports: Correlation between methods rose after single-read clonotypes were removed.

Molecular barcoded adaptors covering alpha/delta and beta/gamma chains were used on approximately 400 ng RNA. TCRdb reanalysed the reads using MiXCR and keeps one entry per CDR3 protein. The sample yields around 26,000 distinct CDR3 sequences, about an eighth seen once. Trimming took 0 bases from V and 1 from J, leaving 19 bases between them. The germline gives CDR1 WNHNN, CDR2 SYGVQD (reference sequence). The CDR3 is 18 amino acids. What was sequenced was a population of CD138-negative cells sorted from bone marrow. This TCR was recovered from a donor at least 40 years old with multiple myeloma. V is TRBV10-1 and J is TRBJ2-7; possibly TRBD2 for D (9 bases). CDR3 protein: CASSESRAGGQVSYEQYF. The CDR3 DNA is TGCGCCAGCAGTGAGTCAAGAGCGGGGGGACAGGTTTCCTACGAGCAGTACTTC.